Below, 8 T cell receptor beta chains from the same sample are listed, as sequenced in a study of cytomegalovirus exposure and HLA in healthy donors. Primers for the PCR totalled 60 Vbeta and 13 Jbeta. Generated by immunoSEQ multiplex PCR, the TCRdb table keeps only in-frame clones and is missing some. The sample has 100,000 or so clones; under 80% are singletons. Sequencing input: PBMCs. These TCRs come from a man in his forties or fifties in good health and CMV-seronegative.

The chain employs TRBV5-1 and TRBJ1-4; 7 bases match TRBD1. J gave up 7 bases and V 0 bases, and 9 bases lay outside the gene matches. CDR3 length: 16 residues. The V gene's germline CDR1 is SGHRS and CDR2 YFSETQ. As DNA, the CDR3 is TGCGCCAGCAGCTTGGGACAGGGTGCCTCGGGTGAAAAACTGTTTTTT. Encoded protein: CASSLGQGASGEKLFF.

This clone appeared a few times. V usage is TRBV28 and J usage is TRBJ2-7, with a weak D call TRBD1 (6 bases). This CDR3 spans 14 amino acids. Trimming cost V 1 base and J 9 bases, with 16 bases left between them. Germline V gives CDR1 MDHEN, CDR2 SYDVKM. In nucleotides, the CDR3 is TGTGCCAGCAGTTTATCTACAGGGCCGCCGCCGCAGTACGTC. This gives the protein CASSLSTGPPPQYV.

The gene calls are TRBV7-3 and TRBJ2-3, with D perhaps TRBD1 (6 bases). The CDR3 is 13 amino acids. V was pared by 5 bases and J by 4 bases, with 10 bases between. Looked up from germline, CDR1 is SGHTA and CDR2 is FQGTGA. CDR3 nucleotides: TGTGCCAGCAGCCAGGACAGAGCAGATACGCAGTATTTT. Translating gives CASSQDRADTQYF.

The chain employs TRBV11-3 and TRBJ2-1; 8 bases line up with TRBD1. Per the germline V gene, CDR1 is SGHNT and CDR2 is YENEEA. There are 15 residues in the CDR3. With 1 base clipped from V and 5 bases from J, the junction kept 4 bases outside the gene matches. This CDR3 reads CASSLGTGPHNEQFF. In nucleotides, the CDR3 is TGTGCCAGCAGCTTAGGGACAGGGCCCCACAATGAGCAGTTCTTC.

This clone has a handful of counts. The chain employs TRBV5-3 and TRBJ2-7; the D is unclear. TRBV5-3 is designated an ORF whose function remains uncertain. This CDR3 has 11 amino acids. With 6 bases removed from V and 9 bases from J, the gap between germline ends came to 13 bases. The CDR3 DNA follows: TGTGCCAGAAAAAAGAGACTTGCGCAGTACGTC. Its translation is CARKKRLAQYV.

This clone has more than one count but fewer than ten. The chain recombines TRBV10-3 with TRBJ1-1, with D possibly matching TRBD1 (5 bases). CDR3 length equals 15 residues. V dropped 3 bases and J dropped 0 bases, with 11 bases sitting between them. Germline lookup yields CDR1 ENHRY and CDR2 SYGVKD. Here the CDR3 reads CAISESGGLNTEAFF. CDR3 coding DNA: TGTGCCATCAGTGAATCCGGGGGTTTGAACACTGAAGCTTTCTTT.

Turning to this clone: Its ends do not fully match the called genes, so a read error is possible. This sequence joins TRBV7-9 and TRBJ2-1; D possibly corresponds to TRBD1 (6 bases). Germline CDR1 SEHNR, CDR2 FQNEAQ (reference sequence). CDR3 length: 14 residues. The CDR3, as DNA: TGTTCCAGCAGCCTCCAACGACAGGCCATAGAGCAGTTCTTC. This codes for CSSSLQRQAIEQFF.

This clone was seen a few times. V usage is TRBV27 and J usage is TRBJ2-5, with 9 bases that match TRBD2. The CDR3 is 16 amino acids. Trimming cost V 2 bases and J 4 bases; bases outside gene matches: 8. Germline values: CDR1 MNHEY, CDR2 SMNVEV (reference sequence). The CDR3 nucleotides are TGTGCCAGCAGTTTAGATCGGCGGGGGGGCCCAGAGACCCAGTACTTC. This codes for CASSLDRRGGPETQYF.